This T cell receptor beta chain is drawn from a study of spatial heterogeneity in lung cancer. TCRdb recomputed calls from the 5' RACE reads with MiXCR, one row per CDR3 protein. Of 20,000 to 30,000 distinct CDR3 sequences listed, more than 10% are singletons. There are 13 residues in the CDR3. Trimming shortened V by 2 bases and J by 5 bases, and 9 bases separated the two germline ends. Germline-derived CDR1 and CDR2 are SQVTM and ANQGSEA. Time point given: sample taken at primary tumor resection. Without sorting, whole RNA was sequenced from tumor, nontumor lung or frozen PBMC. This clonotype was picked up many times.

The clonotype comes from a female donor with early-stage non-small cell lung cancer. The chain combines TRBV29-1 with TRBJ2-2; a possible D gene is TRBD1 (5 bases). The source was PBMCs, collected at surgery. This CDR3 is CSVEQGYTGELFF. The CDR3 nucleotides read TGCAGCGTTGAACAGGGATATACCGGGGAGCTGTTTTTT.